The clone carrying this T cell receptor beta chain was detected only once. The target antigen is unknown. Method: immunoSEQ multiplex PCR; TCRdb's copy keeps in-frame clones and lacks some. Among 120,000 or so clones, 75% to 90% were seen once, and the ten largest hold 6.9%. Lung cancer patients with chemo-refractory metastatic non-small-cell disease were given focal radiation plus CTLA-4 blockade with ipilimumab. This sample stems from a study of radiotherapy plus CTLA-4 blockade in lung cancer. Whole-study context: In roughly 19% of patients, objective responses were seen; 25% to 40% had disease control. General study findings and limits: Tumor-derived TCR clones expanded in blood after radiotherapy plus ipilimumab.

The sequencing used peripheral blood, collected from a patient treated with radiotherapy plus ipilimumab. The receptor comes from a human donor with non-small cell lung cancer that progressed on radiotherapy plus ipilimumab.

The CDR3 sequence is CASSSGRGYEQYF. CDR3 nucleotides: TGTGCCAGCTCTAGCGGGAGGGGCTACGAGCAGTACTTC. The chain carries TRBV6-5 and TRBJ2-7; 12 bases line up with TRBD2. The V and J ends lost 8 bases and 3 bases, in that order; junction bases with no gene match: 2. The CDR3 is 13 residues long. In germline, CDR1 is MNHEY, CDR2 SVGAGI.